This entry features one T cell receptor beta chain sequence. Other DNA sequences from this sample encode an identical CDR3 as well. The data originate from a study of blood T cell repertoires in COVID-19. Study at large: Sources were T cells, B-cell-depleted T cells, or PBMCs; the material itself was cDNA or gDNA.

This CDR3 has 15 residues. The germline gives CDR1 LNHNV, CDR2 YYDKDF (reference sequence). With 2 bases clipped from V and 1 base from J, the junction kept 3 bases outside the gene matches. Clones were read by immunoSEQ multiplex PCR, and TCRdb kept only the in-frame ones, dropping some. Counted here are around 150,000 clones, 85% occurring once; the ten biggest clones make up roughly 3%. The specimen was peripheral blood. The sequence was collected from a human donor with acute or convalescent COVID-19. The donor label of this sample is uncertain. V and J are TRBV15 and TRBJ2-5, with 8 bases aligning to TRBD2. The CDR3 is CATSRSGGGQETQYF. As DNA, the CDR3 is TGTGCCACCAGCAGATCGGGGGGGGGCCAAGAGACCCAGTACTTC.